Sequencing of this T cell receptor beta chain was carried out in a study of cytomegalovirus exposure and HLA in healthy donors. As regards this clone: Its matching antigen is unknown.

Using immunoSEQ multiplex PCR, the repertoire was profiled, and TCRdb retains in-frame clones only, with some absent. The sample shows 160,000 or so clones, more than 75% of them seen only once. Broader study findings: Published work reported that the classifier diagnosed cytomegalovirus status with high specificity and sensitivity.

The sample was PBMCs. This clonotype was sampled from a man aged 18-30 years in good health and CMV-seropositive.

CDR3 in DNA: TGTGCCAGCAGTTACGTACTTCCTAGCTCCTACGAGCAGTACTTC. As protein: CASSYVLPSSYEQYF. This rearrangement joins TRBV6-6 to TRBJ2-7, with D uncertain. Germline CDR1 reads MNHNY; CDR2 reads SVGAGI (reference sequence). Deletions cut 2 bases from V and 0 bases from J, with 11 bases between. The CDR3 loop spans 15 amino acids.